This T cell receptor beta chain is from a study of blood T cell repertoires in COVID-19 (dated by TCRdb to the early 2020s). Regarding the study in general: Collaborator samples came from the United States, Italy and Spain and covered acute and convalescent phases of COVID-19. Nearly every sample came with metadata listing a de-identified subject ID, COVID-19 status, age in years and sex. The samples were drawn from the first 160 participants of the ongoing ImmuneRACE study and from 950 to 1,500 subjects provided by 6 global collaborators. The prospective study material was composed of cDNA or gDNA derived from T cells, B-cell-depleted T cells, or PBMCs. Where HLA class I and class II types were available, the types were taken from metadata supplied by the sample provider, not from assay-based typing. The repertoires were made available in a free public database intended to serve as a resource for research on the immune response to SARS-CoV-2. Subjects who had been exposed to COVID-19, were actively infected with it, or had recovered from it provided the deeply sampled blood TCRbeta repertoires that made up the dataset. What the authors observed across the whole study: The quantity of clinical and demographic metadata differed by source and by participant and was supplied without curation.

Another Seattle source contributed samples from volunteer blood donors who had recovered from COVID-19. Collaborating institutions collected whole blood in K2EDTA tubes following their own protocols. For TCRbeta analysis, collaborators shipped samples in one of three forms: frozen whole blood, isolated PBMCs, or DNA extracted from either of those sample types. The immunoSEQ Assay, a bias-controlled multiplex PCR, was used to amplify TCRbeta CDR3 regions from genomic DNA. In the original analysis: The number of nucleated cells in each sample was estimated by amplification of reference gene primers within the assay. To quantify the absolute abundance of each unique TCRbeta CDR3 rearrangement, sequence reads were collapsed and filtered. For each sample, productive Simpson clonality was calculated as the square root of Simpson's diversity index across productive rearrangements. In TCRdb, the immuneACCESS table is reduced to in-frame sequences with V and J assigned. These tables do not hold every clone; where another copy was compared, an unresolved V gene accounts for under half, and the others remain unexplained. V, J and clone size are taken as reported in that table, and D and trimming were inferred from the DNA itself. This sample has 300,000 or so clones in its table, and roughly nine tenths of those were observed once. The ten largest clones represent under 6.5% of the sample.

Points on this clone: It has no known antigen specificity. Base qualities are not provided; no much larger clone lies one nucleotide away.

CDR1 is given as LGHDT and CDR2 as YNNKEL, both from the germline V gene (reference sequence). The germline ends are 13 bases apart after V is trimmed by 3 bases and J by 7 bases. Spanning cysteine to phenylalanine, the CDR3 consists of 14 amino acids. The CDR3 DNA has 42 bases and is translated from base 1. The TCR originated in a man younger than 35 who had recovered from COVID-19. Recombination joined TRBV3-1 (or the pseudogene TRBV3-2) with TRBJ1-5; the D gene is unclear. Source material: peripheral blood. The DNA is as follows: TGTGCCAGCAGCCACCCCCGCGGGGAACAGCCCCAGCATTTT. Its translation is CASSHPRGEQPQHF.